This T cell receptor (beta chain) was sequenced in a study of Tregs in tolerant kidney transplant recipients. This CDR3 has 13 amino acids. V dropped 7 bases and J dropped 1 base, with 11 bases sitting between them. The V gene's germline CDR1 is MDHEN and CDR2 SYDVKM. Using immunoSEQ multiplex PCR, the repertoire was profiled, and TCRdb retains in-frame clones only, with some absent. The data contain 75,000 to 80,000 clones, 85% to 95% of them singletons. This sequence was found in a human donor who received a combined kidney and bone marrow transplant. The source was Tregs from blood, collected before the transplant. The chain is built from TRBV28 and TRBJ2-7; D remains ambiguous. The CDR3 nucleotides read TGTGCCAGCAATCTTGGCTTTTCCTACGAGCAGTACTTC. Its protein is CASNLGFSYEQYF. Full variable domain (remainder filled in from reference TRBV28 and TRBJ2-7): DVKVTQSSRYLVKRTGEKVFLECVQDMDHENMFWYRQDPGLGLRLIYFSYDVKMKEKGDIPEGYSVSREKKERFSLILESASTNQTSMYLCASNLGFSYEQYFGPGTRLTVT.